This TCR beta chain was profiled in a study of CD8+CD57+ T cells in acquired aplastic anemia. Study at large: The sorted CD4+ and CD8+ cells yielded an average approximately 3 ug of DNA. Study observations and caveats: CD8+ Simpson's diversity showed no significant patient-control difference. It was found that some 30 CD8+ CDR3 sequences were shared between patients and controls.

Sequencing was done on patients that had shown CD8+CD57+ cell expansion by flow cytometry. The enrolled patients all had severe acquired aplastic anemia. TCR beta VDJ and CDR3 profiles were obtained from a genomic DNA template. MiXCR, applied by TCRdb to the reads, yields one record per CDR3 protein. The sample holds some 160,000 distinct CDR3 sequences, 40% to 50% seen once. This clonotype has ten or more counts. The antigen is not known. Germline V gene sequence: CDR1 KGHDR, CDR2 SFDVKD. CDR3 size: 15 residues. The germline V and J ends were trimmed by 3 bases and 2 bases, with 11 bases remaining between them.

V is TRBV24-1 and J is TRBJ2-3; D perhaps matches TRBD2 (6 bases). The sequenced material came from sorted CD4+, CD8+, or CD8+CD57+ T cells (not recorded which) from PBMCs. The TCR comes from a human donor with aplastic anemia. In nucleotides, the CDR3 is TGTGCCACCAGTGATCCGGGGGTTCCCACAGATACGCAGTATTTT. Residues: CATSDPGVPTDTQYF.